These 28 T cell receptor beta chains were sequenced from one sample in a study of blood T cell repertoires in COVID-19. Here immunoSEQ multiplex PCR was the method, and the copy in TCRdb shows in-frame clones only, minus some. The data hold around 97,000 clones, with approximately 86% observed a single time. Sequenced input: peripheral blood. The receptors come from a human donor in a cohort sampled during active COVID-19.

This clone was seen only once. The V and J genes are TRBV18 and TRBJ2-7; possibly TRBD2 for D (5 bases). This CDR3 spans 17 amino acids. V gave up 3 bases and J gave up 2 bases, with 20 bases separating them. Germline CDR1 KGHSH, CDR2 LQKENI. CDR3 sequence reads: CASSPDVLQRVAYEQYF. DNA for the CDR3: TGTGCCAGCTCACCCGATGTACTACAGAGGGTTGCCTACGAGCAGTACTTC.

The V and J genes are TRBV28 and TRBJ2-6; a possible D gene is TRBD1 (6 bases). The CDR3 runs to 15 residues. Looked up from germline, CDR1 is MDHEN and CDR2 is SYDVKM. Between the trimmed V and J ends, which lost 5 bases and 4 bases, there was a span of 12 bases. The CDR3 loop reads CASSTQGGGANVLTF. The CDR3 region has the DNA TGTGCCAGCAGTACACAGGGCGGCGGGGCCAACGTCCTGACTTTC.

The gene calls are TRBV7-6 and TRBJ1-1; unclear D gene. The V and J ends lost 4 bases and 0 bases respectively, with 6 bases between them. Germline CDR1 reads SGHVS; CDR2 reads FNYEAQ. The CDR3 has 13 residues. As DNA, the CDR3 is TGTGCCAGCAGCTCGAGTTTGAACACTGAAGCTTTCTTT. Its protein is CASSSSLNTEAFF.

This chain links TRBV13 with TRBJ2-7; 10 bases line up with TRBD1. Trimming took 5 bases from V and 2 from J; bases not matched to a gene: 3. The length of the CDR3 is 14 residues. Per the germline V gene, CDR1 is PRHDT and CDR2 is FYEKMQ (reference sequence). As DNA, the CDR3 is TGTGCCAGCAGCGGCGGGACAGGGGCCTACGAGCAGTACTTC. Amino acids: CASSGGTGAYEQYF.

V gene TRBV6-5 combines with J gene TRBJ2-4; the D gene is possibly TRBD2 (7 bases). CDR3 length equals 14 residues. The germline V gene encodes CDR1 MNHEY and CDR2 SVGAGI. The V end lost 8 bases, the J end lost 5 bases, and 16 bases lay between the germline ends. The CDR3 loop reads CASLPRGAENIQYF. CDR3 nucleotide sequence: TGTGCCAGCCTCCCCCGGGGGGCTGAAAACATTCAGTACTTC.

This CDR3 is CASSLSSGTSGRVHDEEQYF. The CDR3, as DNA: TGTGCCAGCAGTTTATCCTCCGGGACTAGCGGGAGGGTACACGATGAGGAGCAGTACTTC. This chain connects TRBV27 to TRBJ2-7, with 16 positions matching TRBD2. Germline CDR1 MNHEY, CDR2 SMNVEV (reference sequence). V trimming: 0 bases; J trimming: 7 bases; junction bases outside the gene matches: 15. The CDR3 spans 20 residues.

This chain connects TRBV28 to TRBJ2-1; 14 bases are a match to TRBD2. CDR1 is MDHEN, CDR2 SYDVKM, per germline. The junction had 20 bases not matched to a gene; V was cut back by 10 bases and J by 9 bases. CDR3 length equals 18 residues. The DNA of the CDR3 is TGTGCCACCAGGCCTCCGGGACTAGCGGGAGTCTTCAACACTGAGCAGTTCTTC. It specifies CATRPPGLAGVFNTEQFF.

The chain links TRBV13 to TRBJ2-7, with 7 bases matching TRBD1. The J segment lost 2 bases and the V segment lost 4 bases, leaving 8 bases of the junction unmatched. Germline assignment: CDR1 PRHDT and CDR2 FYEKMQ (reference sequence). CDR3 length: 15 amino acids. The CDR3 region has the DNA TGTGCCAGCAGCTCTTACAGGGGTGCGACCTACGAGCAGTACTTC. This codes for CASSSYRGATYEQYF.

V gene TRBV4-2 combines with J gene TRBJ2-3, with 10 bases matching TRBD1. J was trimmed by 4 bases and V by 0 bases; bases with no gene match: 4. This CDR3 has 16 residues. Germline V gives CDR1 LGHNA, CDR2 YNFKEQ. In DNA form, the CDR3 reads TGTGCCAGCAGCCAAGATCCCGGACAGGGGGCAGATACGCAGTATTTT. It is translated as CASSQDPGQGADTQYF.

Only one count was recorded for this clone. The CDR3 region is CASSPGQGYGGYTF. The CDR3 DNA follows: TGCGCCAGCAGTCCGGGACAGGGTTACGGGGGCTACACCTTC. The chain recombines TRBV5-1 with TRBJ1-2; 9 bases match TRBD1. The length of the CDR3 is 14 residues. Germline CDR1 is SGHRS and CDR2 is YFSETQ. V shed 5 bases and J 8 bases; nucleotides not matched to a gene: 10.

V is TRBV15 and J is TRBJ2-5; TRBD2 matches 14 bases. The CDR3 has 18 amino acids. Trimming at V came to 1 base and at J to 5 bases, leaving 9 bases not matched to a gene. Germline values: CDR1 LNHNV, CDR2 YYDKDF (reference sequence). In nucleotides, the CDR3 is TGTGCCACCAGCAGAGGGCCGACTAGCGGGAGGGCCGGGGAGACCCAGTACTTC. Translated: CATSRGPTSGRAGETQYF.

The CDR3, as DNA: TGTGCCAGTAGTAAAGCCAGGAAAGAGGCAGGGGAGACCCAGTACTTC. It codes for CASSKARKEAGETQYF. V gene TRBV19 combines with J gene TRBJ2-5, with D possibly matching TRBD1 (5 bases). V lost 4 bases, J lost 5 bases, and 20 bases lay in between. The CDR3 consists of 16 residues. Germline assignment: CDR1 LNHDA and CDR2 SQIVND (reference sequence).

The chain joins TRBV11-3 to TRBJ2-1; D may be TRBD1 (5 bases). The germline V gene has CDR1 SGHNT and CDR2 YENEEA. The CDR3 spans 12 residues. V was clipped by 3 bases and J by 9 bases, with 9 bases between them. The CDR3 bases are TGTGCCAGCAGCTTCGACCAGGGTGAGCAGTTCTTC. Protein product: CASSFDQGEQFF.

The chain combines TRBV5-1 with TRBJ2-5; possibly TRBD1 for D (6 bases). Trimming shortened V by 0 bases and J by 2 bases, and 17 bases separated the two germline ends. This CDR3 spans 17 amino acids. Germline V gene sequence: CDR1 SGHRS, CDR2 YFSETQ. CDR3 loop: CASSLGGSGASQETQYF. In DNA, the CDR3 is TGCGCCAGCAGCTTGGGGGGGTCAGGGGCAAGTCAAGAGACCCAGTACTTC.

The chain links TRBV19 to TRBJ1-5; a weak D match, TRBD1 (6 bases). Germline CDR1 is LNHDA and CDR2 is SQIVND (reference sequence). The CDR3 consists of 15 residues. Deletions cut 6 bases from V and 0 bases from J, with 12 bases between. The CDR3 nucleotides are TGTGCCAGTAGACAGGGAGGGGATAGCAATCAGCCCCAGCATTTT. Amino acids: CASRQGGDSNQPQHF.

This clone is a singleton in its sample. The chain uses TRBV9 and TRBJ1-2; no clear D. V was cut by 3 bases and J by 4 bases, with 19 bases left in between. This CDR3 contains 16 residues. CDR1 and CDR2 (germline): SGDLS, YYNGEE. The CDR3 nucleotides read TGTGCCAGCAGCGGTGGGCCCAACCGACCCGTCTATGGCTACACCTTC. This encodes CASSGGPNRPVYGYTF.

The genes are TRBV20-1 and TRBJ1-5, with D possibly matching TRBD1 (6 bases). The germline gives CDR1 DFQATT, CDR2 SNEGSKA (reference sequence). The CDR3 has 13 residues. V lost 6 bases to trimming and J lost 7 bases, with 16 bases between them. As DNA, the CDR3 is TGCAGTGCCAGTAGGGGGGAGGGACAGCCCCAGCATTTT. It codes for CSASRGEGQPQHF.

J is TRBJ2-3 and V is TRBV4-2; a weak D match, TRBD2 (7 bases). Germline assignment: CDR1 LGHNA and CDR2 YNFKEQ. This CDR3 is 17 amino acids long. V was clipped by 0 bases and J by 2 bases, with 15 bases between them. CDR3 amino acids: CASSQEVGGGFTDTQYF. CDR3 DNA: TGTGCCAGCAGCCAAGAAGTAGGGGGGGGTTTCACAGATACGCAGTATTTT.

The chain couples TRBV7-9 to TRBJ2-1; 15 positions agree with TRBD2. The germline V gene has CDR1 SEHNR and CDR2 FQNEAQ (reference sequence). The V segment lost 5 bases and the J segment 6 bases; nucleotides outside the gene matches: 2. CDR3 length: 15 amino acids. The CDR3 region is CASSPGLAGGNEQFF. DNA for the CDR3: TGTGCCAGCAGCCCGGGACTAGCGGGAGGCAATGAGCAGTTCTTC.

V usage is TRBV5-1 and J usage is TRBJ1-1; D not certain. CDR1 and CDR2 (germline): SGHRS, YFSETQ. V was pared by 2 bases and J by 3 bases, with 14 bases between. This CDR3 is 15 amino acids long. CDR3 nucleotides: TGCGCCAGCAGCTTCACACGGGAAGGCGACACTGAAGCTTTCTTT. It translates to CASSFTREGDTEAFF.

The chain is built from TRBV7-2 and TRBJ2-7; 7 positions agree with TRBD2. Germline lookup yields CDR1 SGHTA and CDR2 FQGNSA. CDR3 length: 15 residues. V shed 5 bases and J 2 bases; nucleotides not matched to a gene: 9. In nucleotides, the CDR3 is TGTGCCAGCAGCGGCTCTAGCGGCTCCCCCTACGAGCAGTACTTC. Translated: CASSGSSGSPYEQYF.

The table lists this clone with a count of one. The chain recombines TRBV9 with TRBJ1-5; unclear D gene. Germline CDR1 is SGDLS and CDR2 is YYNGEE. CDR3 length: 15 amino acids. V was pared by 0 bases and J by 0 bases, with 7 bases between. CDR3 in amino acids: CASSVAGSSNQPQHF. DNA for the CDR3: TGTGCCAGCAGCGTAGCCGGGAGTAGCAATCAGCCCCAGCATTTT.

The chain recombines TRBV7-9 with TRBJ2-2; 8 bases fit TRBD2. Germline CDR1 and CDR2: SEHNR and FQNEAQ (reference sequence). V was pared by 5 bases and J by 4 bases, with 15 bases of the junction left unmatched. This CDR3 region has 18 residues. The CDR3 region is CASSPWIGLAEGTGELFF. DNA of the CDR3: TGTGCCAGCAGCCCCTGGATAGGACTAGCCGAGGGCACCGGGGAGCTGTTTTTT.

DNA for the CDR3: TGTGCCAGCAGAGAAACTAGCGGGAGTTACAATGAGCAGTTCTTC. Encoded protein: CASRETSGSYNEQFF. The chain has TRBV6-4 and TRBJ2-1; 11 positions agree with TRBD2. Germline CDR1 and CDR2: MRHNA and SNTAGT. V lost 6 bases, J lost 4 bases, and 5 bases stayed unmatched. This CDR3 has 15 residues.

The chain employs TRBV6-5 and TRBJ1-2; TRBD1 matches at 7 bases. With V trimmed by 5 bases and J by 4 bases, 7 bases remained unmatched. The CDR3 runs 14 residues. Germline values: CDR1 MNHEY, CDR2 SVGAGI. CDR3 in DNA: TGTGCCAGCAGTCCTAGGGACAGCGTCTATGGCTACACCTTC. Its translation is CASSPRDSVYGYTF.

The chain joins TRBV3-1 (or the pseudogene TRBV3-2) to TRBJ2-7; TRBD2 is a possible D gene (5 bases). The CDR3 extends over 14 amino acids. The V gene's germline CDR1 is LGHDT and CDR2 YNNKEL (reference sequence). Trimming took 3 bases from V and 2 from J, leaving 11 bases between them. The CDR3 nucleotides are TGTGCCAGCAGCCATGAAGGAGGCCCCTACGAGCAGTACTTC. This translates into CASSHEGGPYEQYF.

This clone was counted only a few times. The chain combines TRBV27 with TRBJ1-1, with 8 bases aligning to TRBD1. The CDR3 totals 14 residues. Germline trimming cut 3 bases from V and 5 bases from J; bases unmatched to any gene: 5. CDR1 MNHEY and CDR2 SMNVEV come from the germline V gene (reference sequence). CDR3 sequence reads: CASSFARGRTEAFF. The CDR3 DNA is TGTGCCAGCAGTTTCGCCAGGGGGCGAACTGAAGCTTTCTTT.

A single count supports this clone. The rearrangement links TRBV9 to TRBJ2-5; a possible D gene is TRBD1 (6 bases). V shed 0 bases and J shed 2 bases, with 8 bases lying between them. CDR3 length: 14 amino acids. The germline V gene encodes CDR1 SGDLS and CDR2 YYNGEE. The CDR3 sequence is CASSVEGGQETQYF. Here the CDR3 DNA reads TGTGCCAGCAGCGTAGAAGGGGGACAAGAGACCCAGTACTTC.